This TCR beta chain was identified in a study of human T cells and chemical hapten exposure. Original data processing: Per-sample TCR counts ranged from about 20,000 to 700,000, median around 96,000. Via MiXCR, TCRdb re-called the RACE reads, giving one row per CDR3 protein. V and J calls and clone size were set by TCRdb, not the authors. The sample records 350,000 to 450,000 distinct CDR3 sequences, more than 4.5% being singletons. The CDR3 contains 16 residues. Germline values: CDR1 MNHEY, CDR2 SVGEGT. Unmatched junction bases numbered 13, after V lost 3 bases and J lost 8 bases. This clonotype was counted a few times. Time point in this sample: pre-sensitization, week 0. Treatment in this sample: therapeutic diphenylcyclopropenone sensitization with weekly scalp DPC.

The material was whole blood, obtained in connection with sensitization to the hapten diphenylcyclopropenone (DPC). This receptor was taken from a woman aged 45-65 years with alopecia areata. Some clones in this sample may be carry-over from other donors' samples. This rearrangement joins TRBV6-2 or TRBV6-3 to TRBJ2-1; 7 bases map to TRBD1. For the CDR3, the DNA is TGTGCCAGCAGTTATTCGACAGGGAGACCCTGGGATGAGCAGTTCTTC. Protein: CASSYSTGRPWDEQFF.